This note documents a single T cell receptor beta chain sequence. The CDR3 loop spans 15 amino acids. V lost 4 bases and J lost 0; bases outside the gene matches: 6. In germline, CDR1 is SGHRS, CDR2 YFSETQ. Measured with immunoSEQ multiplex PCR; TCRdb has only the in-frame clones, and not every one. This table has some 450,000 clones, less than 95% appearing once. This specimen comes from a study of Ad26.COV2.S vaccination and SARS-CoV-2 variants. Overall study: Ad26.COV2.S was injected intramuscularly once or twice, 56 days apart.

The treatment here: 19 received Ad26.COV2.S at low or high dose, single or two shots; 5 received placebo; per-sample allocation not given. Collection of samples fell on day 63 after the first vaccine or placebo injection. Recruitment in Boston yielded a donor of adult age, 18-55 years. This vaccine is an Ad26 vector that expresses the Wuhan-strain SARS-CoV-2 spike. The sequence derives from a person between 18 and 60 years old who received the Ad26.COV2.S COVID-19 vaccine or a placebo. The chain uses TRBV5-1 and TRBJ1-1, with 7 bases that match TRBD1. The material sequenced was peripheral blood, taken in a trial of Ad26.COV2.S vaccine versus placebo. The CDR3 nucleotides are TGCGCCAGCAGCGGATGGGACAGATTGAACACTGAAGCTTTCTTT. Amino acid sequence: CASSGWDRLNTEAFF.